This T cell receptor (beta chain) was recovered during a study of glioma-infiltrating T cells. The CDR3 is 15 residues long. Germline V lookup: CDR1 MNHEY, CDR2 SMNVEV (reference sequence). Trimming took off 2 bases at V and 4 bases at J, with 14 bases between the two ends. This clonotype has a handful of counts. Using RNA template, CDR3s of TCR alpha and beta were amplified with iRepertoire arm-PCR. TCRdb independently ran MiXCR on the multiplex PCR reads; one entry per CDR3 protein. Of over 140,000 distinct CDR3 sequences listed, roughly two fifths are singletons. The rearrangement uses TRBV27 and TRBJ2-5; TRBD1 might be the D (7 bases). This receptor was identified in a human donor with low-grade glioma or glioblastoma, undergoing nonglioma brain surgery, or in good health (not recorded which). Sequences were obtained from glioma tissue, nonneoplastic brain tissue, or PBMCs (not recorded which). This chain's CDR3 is CASSLVRGALETQYF. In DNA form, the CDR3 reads TGTGCCAGCAGTTTAGTCAGGGGGGCTTTAGAGACCCAGTACTTC.